The clone carrying this TCR beta chain was counted a single time. These data originate in a study of neoadjuvant nivolumab and ipilimumab in lung cancer. Here immunoSEQ multiplex PCR was the method, and the copy in TCRdb shows in-frame clones only, minus some. The sample includes some 13,000 clones, approximately 94% of them seen just once. This receptor was taken from an adult with non-small cell lung cancer. Sequenced material: peripheral blood, taken after neoadjuvant nivolumab, alone or with ipilimumab, at or shortly before surgery.

DNA for the CDR3: TGTGCCAGCAGCTTATTCGGGGGCCCGTCTGAAGCTTTCTTT. This codes for CASSLFGGPSEAFF. The chain is built from TRBV11-1 and TRBJ1-1, with TRBD1 as a possible D gene (6 bases). CDR1 is SGHAT, CDR2 FQDESV, per germline (reference sequence). The CDR3 runs 14 residues. V shed 2 bases and J shed 6 bases, with 13 bases lying between them.